These T cell receptor beta chains were read from a single sample in a study of cytomegalovirus exposure and HLA in healthy donors. TCRdb keeps only in-frame clones here, not all; method: immunoSEQ multiplex PCR. The sample has 180,000 or so clones, over 75% seen once. The sample comprised PBMCs. Receptors originate from a boy between 2 and 10 years old in good health and CMV-seronegative. Each CDR3 is given with its conserved first and last residue. The D gene is left open where the match is weak. Only part of the rows carry a size: once, few, many, or a class if the clone is expanded.

TRBV10-3	TRBD1	TRBJ1-1	NA	CAIRSPGQRNTEAFF	TGTGCCATCAGATCACCGGGACAGAGGAACACTGAAGCTTTCTTT
TRBV11-2	NA	TRBJ1-1	NA	CASSYQANTEAFF	TGTGCCAGCAGCTACCAGGCGAACACTGAAGCTTTCTTT
TRBV5-1	TRBD2	TRBJ2-1	NA	CASSFTRGVYNEQFF	TGCGCCAGCAGCTTCACGCGGGGGGTTTACAATGAGCAGTTCTTC
TRBV28	NA	TRBJ1-4	NA	CASSLAGGGEKLFF	TGTGCCAGCAGCCTCGCGGGGGGCGGTGAAAAACTGTTTTTT
TRBV6-1	NA	TRBJ1-2	NA	CARMSGDWGYGYTF	TGTGCCAGAATGTCCGGGGATTGGGGCTATGGCTACACCTTC
TRBV27	TRBD2	TRBJ2-3	NA	CASSTSSGGRTDTQYF	TGTGCCAGCAGTACCTCTAGCGGGGGGCGCACAGATACGCAGTATTTT
TRBV7-2	TRBD1	TRBJ2-7	NA	CASSLDREVYEQYF	TGTGCCAGCAGCTTGGACAGGGAGGTCTACGAGCAGTACTTC
TRBV6-1	TRBD1	TRBJ1-5	NA	CASSERGQGAWSNQPQHF	TGTGCCAGCAGTGAAAGAGGACAGGGGGCGTGGAGCAATCAGCCCCAGCATTTT
TRBV5-1	TRBD2	TRBJ2-7	NA	CASSGLAGTYEQYF	TGCGCCAGCTCTGGACTAGCGGGGACCTACGAGCAGTACTTC
TRBV7-2	NA	TRBJ1-6	NA	CASSWLQAINSPLHF	TGTGCCAGCAGCTGGTTACAGGCAATTAATTCACCCCTCCACTTT
TRBV2	NA	TRBJ1-2	NA	CASSESALPNYGYTF	TGTGCCAGCAGTGAATCCGCGCTCCCTAACTATGGCTACACCTTC
TRBV12-2	NA	TRBJ1-6	NA	CASRCRTGRPSSSYNSPLHF	TGTGCAAGTCGCTGCCGGACAGGGCGCCCATCGAGCTCCTATAATTCACCCCTCCACTTT
TRBV19	NA	TRBJ2-5	NA	CASSIDLARQETQYF	TGTGCCAGTAGTATAGATCTAGCCAGACAAGAGACCCAGTACTTC
TRBV6-1	NA	TRBJ2-2	NA	CASSGRQGLSLRTGELFF	TGTGCCAGCAGTGGGCGACAGGGACTCAGCCTAAGGACCGGGGAGCTGTTTTTT
TRBV7-2	TRBD2	TRBJ2-1	NA	CASSLAGGYNEQFF	TGTGCCAGCAGCTTAGCGGGGGGGTACAATGAGCAGTTCTTC
TRBV25-1	TRBD1	TRBJ2-7	NA	CASSSRTGTGSYEQYF	TGTGCCAGCTCCTCCCGGACCGGGACAGGGTCCTACGAGCAGTACTTC
TRBV19	TRBD2	TRBJ2-7	NA	CASSALSSGMWHEQYF	TGTGCCAGTTCCGCCCTATCTAGCGGGATGTGGCACGAGCAGTACTTC
TRBV11-2	NA	TRBJ1-1	NA	CASSSYGEAFF	TGTGCCAGCAGCTCATACGGTGAAGCTTTCTTT
TRBV30	TRBD2	TRBJ2-7	NA	CAWGSGFDEQYF	TGTGCCTGGGGTAGCGGGTTCGACGAGCAGTACTTC
TRBV7-3	TRBD2	TRBJ2-3	NA	CASSLTSGSTDTQYF	TGTGCCAGCAGCTTAACTAGCGGGAGCACAGATACGCAGTATTTT
TRBV6-6	NA	TRBJ1-2	NA	CASSYSGGANYGYTF	TGTGCCAGCAGTTACTCAGGAGGGGCTAACTATGGCTACACCTTC
TRBV29-1	TRBD1	TRBJ2-5	NA	CSVQRANRGPAWTQYF	TGCAGCGTCCAAAGGGCGAACAGGGGGCCAGCTTGGACCCAGTACTTC
TRBV11-1	NA	TRBJ1-2	once	CASSATGYYGYTF	TGTGCCAGCAGCGCCACAGGGTACTATGGCTACACCTTC
TRBV6-5	NA	TRBJ1-5	NA	CASSRHNSNQPQHF	TGTGCCAGCAGTCGACACAATAGCAATCAGCCCCAGCATTTT
TRBV4-1	NA	TRBJ1-1	NA	CASSRYSADTEAFF	TGCGCCAGCAGCCGTTACAGTGCCGACACTGAAGCTTTCTTT
TRBV19	TRBD1	TRBJ2-4	NA	CASSLSGQGMGKNIQYF	TGTGCCAGTAGCCTCTCGGGACAGGGAATGGGCAAAAACATTCAGTACTTC
TRBV9	NA	TRBJ1-2	NA	CTGGLYGYTF	TGTACGGGAGGACTCTATGGCTACACCTTC
TRBV29-1	NA	TRBJ1-1	NA	CSAPSGNTEAFF	TGCAGCGCCCCCAGCGGGAACACTGAAGCTTTCTTT
TRBV29-1	TRBD1	TRBJ2-1	NA	CSATGGGYNEQFF	TGCAGCGCCACAGGGGGCGGTTACAATGAGCAGTTCTTC
TRBV7-9	TRBD1	TRBJ1-2	NA	CASSPLSTGTGGYGYTF	TGTGCCAGCAGCCCCCTTTCGACCGGGACAGGGGGATATGGCTACACCTTC
TRBV20-1	NA	TRBJ2-5	few	CSARGETQYF	TGCAGTGCACGAGGGGAGACCCAGTACTTC
TRBV5-1	NA	TRBJ1-1	NA	CASSLVSLNTEAFF	TGCGCCAGCAGCTTGGTCTCGTTGAACACTGAAGCTTTCTTT
TRBV6-5	NA	TRBJ1-4	few	CASSFGGTNEKLFF	TGTGCCAGCAGTTTCGGGGGAACTAATGAAAAACTGTTTTTT
TRBV25-1	TRBD2	TRBJ2-3	NA	CASTGTSGGYTDTQYF	TGTGCCAGCACTGGGACTAGCGGGGGCTACACAGATACGCAGTATTTT
TRBV5-1	NA	TRBJ1-6	few	CASSLAGQYYNSPLHF	TGCGCCAGCAGCCTGGCCGGACAGTACTATAATTCACCCCTCCACTTT
TRBV12-5	NA	TRBJ2-5	NA	CASGSQGRLETQYF	TGTGCTAGTGGTTCGCAGGGTAGGTTGGAGACCCAGTACTTC
TRBV5-5	NA	TRBJ1-1	NA	CASSPSGNRRAFF	TGTGCCAGCAGCCCATCGGGGAACCGGAGAGCTTTCTTT
TRBV15	NA	TRBJ1-2	NA	CATSTRTTYTF	TGTGCCACCAGCACCCGAACTACTTACACCTTC
TRBV5-1	TRBD1	TRBJ2-7	NA	CASSPRQGIEDEQYF	TGCGCCAGCAGCCCGCGACAGGGGATCGAGGACGAGCAGTACTTC
TRBV29-1	NA	TRBJ1-1	few	CSILDSQREAFF	TGCAGCATCTTGGACAGCCAACGGGAAGCTTTCTTT
TRBV7-8	TRBD1	TRBJ1-1	NA	CASSLRVFGQGGGSNTEAFF	TGTGCCAGCAGCTTGCGTGTTTTTGGACAGGGGGGGGGATCGAACACTGAAGCTTTCTTT
TRBV18	NA	TRBJ1-2	NA	CASSPGHRNYGYTF	TGTGCCAGCTCACCCGGACACCGGAACTATGGCTACACCTTC
TRBV29-1	TRBD1	TRBJ2-7	once	CSVRPGTGVHYEQYF	TGCAGCGTTCGGCCCGGGACAGGGGTCCACTACGAGCAGTACTTC
TRBV9	NA	TRBJ2-5	once	CASSVKAGSWQETQYF	TGTGCCAGCAGCGTAAAAGCAGGGTCGTGGCAAGAGACCCAGTACTTC
TRBV19	TRBD2	TRBJ2-2	NA	CDRGGGPNTGELFF	TGTGATCGGGGGGGTGGACCGAACACCGGGGAGCTGTTTTTT